This T cell receptor beta chain was captured by sequencing in a study of T cell changes during pregnancy in multiple sclerosis. Germline V gives CDR1 SEHNR, CDR2 FQNEAQ (reference sequence). The CDR3 length is 17 residues. Trimming at V came to 1 base and at J to 7 bases, leaving 13 bases not matched to a gene. Measured with immunoSEQ multiplex PCR; TCRdb has only the in-frame clones, and not every one. The sample includes about 38,000 clones, 80% to 95% of them seen just once. This clonotype originated in a female donor with multiple sclerosis, enrolled in a pregnancy study. The chain is built from TRBV7-9 and TRBJ2-1; TRBD2 aligns across 7 bases. The source was CD8+ T cells from peripheral blood mononuclear cells, collected after pregnancy. DNA of the CDR3: TGTGCCAGCAGCTTAGAAGGACTAGGGCTGCCTCCGAATGAGCAGTTCTTC. This codes for CASSLEGLGLPPNEQFF.